This T cell receptor beta chain is drawn from a study of shared clonotypes between healthy human individuals. Study background: Donors, aged 18 to 49, were a couple of women and three men.

The data were produced by immunoSEQ multiplex PCR, yet TCRdb's version contains in-frame clones alone and is incomplete. The sample carries 2 million to 2.5 million clones, almost 96% recorded once. Donors comprised only Caucasian adults living in Nashville, Tennessee. Looked up from germline, CDR1 is MDHEN and CDR2 is SYDVKM. CDR3 length equals 11 residues. V lost 6 bases and J lost 8, with 8 bases in between. This TCR derives from a man between 18 and 35 years old in good health. The chain employs TRBV28 and TRBJ2-4; D might be TRBD1 (6 bases). Input material: naive CD4+ T cells sorted from blood. The subset: CD45RA+ positively selected. The CDR3 sequence: CASSNRDIQYF. CDR3 nucleotides: TGTGCCAGCAGCAACAGGGACATTCAGTACTTC.